Following are 25 T cell receptor beta chains from one sample sequenced in a study of breast tumors, draining lymph nodes, adjacent tissues. TCRdb reprocessed the multiplex PCR reads with MiXCR, giving one entry per CDR3 protein. The sample shows approximately 210,000 distinct CDR3 sequences, 34% of them seen only once. Samples came from axillary lymph nodes draining the breast cancer. Sequenced sample: axillary lymph node tissue. These receptors came from a female donor with breast cancer. Some clones in this sample may be carry-over from other donors' samples.

The rearrangement links TRBV24-1 to TRBJ2-1; the D gene is possibly TRBD2 (7 bases). The germline gives CDR1 KGHDR, CDR2 SFDVKD. Trimming stripped 5 bases from V and 0 bases from J, with 19 bases between. This CDR3 is 18 amino acids long. CDR3 DNA sequence: TGTGCCACCAGTGCTAGGGGGGGGGGCGGCCTCTCCTACAATGAGCAGTTCTTC. Its protein product is CATSARGGGGLSYNEQFF.

V and J are TRBV19 and TRBJ2-4; 12 bases align to TRBD1. The CDR3 has 20 residues. The V segment lost 5 bases and the J segment 4 bases; nucleotides outside the gene matches: 18. Germline V gene lookup returns CDR1 LNHDA and CDR2 SQIVND (reference sequence). CDR3 sequence (DNA): TGTGCCAGTAGTCCGATCAACCTAACGGGACAGGGGGCAAGGAAAAACATTCAGTACTTC. This sequence encodes CASSPINLTGQGARKNIQYF.

This clonotype was seen a handful of times. Given a much more abundant clone one base away, this may be a read error. The J gene is TRBJ2-3, the V gene TRBV9; a possible D gene is TRBD2 (6 bases). Germline loops: CDR1 SGDLS, CDR2 YYNGEE. This CDR3 has 15 residues. The CDR3 DNA is TGTGCCAGCAGCGTAGGTTCGCGGGAAACAGGTACGCAGTATTTT. Translation: CASSVGSRETGTQYF.

For this clonotype: This could be a read error, since a much larger clone is one nucleotide away. The J gene is TRBJ2-2, the V gene TRBV29-1; D possibly corresponds to TRBD2 (7 bases). V dropped 6 bases and J dropped 6 bases, with 17 bases sitting between them. CDR1 and CDR2 from the germline V gene are SQVTM and ANQGSEA. This CDR3 is built from 14 residues. The CDR3 DNA follows: TGCAGCGTGGGGGAGGGGGAGGACGCCGGGGAGCTGTTTTTT. Translation gives CSVGEGEDAGELFF.

Concerning this clonotype itself: Compared with germline, one end of the junction differs, possibly owing to a read error. J is TRBJ1-6 and V is TRBV9, with D hard to call. The length of the CDR3 is 14 residues. In germline, CDR1 is SGDLS, CDR2 YYNGEE. CDR3 in DNA: TGTGCCAGCAGCCTCCCAGGACCCAATTCACCCCTCCTCTTT. Translating it yields CASSLPGPNSPLLF. The full variable domain, in which reference TRBV9 and TRBJ1-6 provide the parts outside the CDR3, is DSGVTQTPKHLITATGQRVTLRCSPRSGDLSVYWYQQSLDQGLQFLIQYYNGEERAKGNILERFSAQQFPDLHSELNLSSLELGDSALYFCASSLPGPNSPLLFGNGTRLTVT.

To note about this clonotype: Possible read error: a much larger clone is one base away. The rearrangement uses TRBV9 and TRBJ2-5, with D tentatively TRBD2 (6 bases). Germline assignment: CDR1 SGDLS and CDR2 YYNGEE. The CDR3 runs 15 residues. This chain's CDR3 is CASSLDSGSTETPYF. CDR3 bases: TGTGCCAGCAGCCTAGATAGCGGATCAACAGAGACCCCGTACTTC.

The chain joins TRBV2 to TRBJ2-3; TRBD1 matches at 9 bases. The V gene's germline CDR1 is SNHLY and CDR2 FYNNEI. The CDR3 sequence is 23 residues long. Trimming removed 5 bases from V and 4 bases from J; junction bases left unmatched: 31. CDR3 bases: TGTGCCAGCAGTTACTCGATCCCACAGACCTCCCGTCAGACAGGGGGGCGCGCAGATACGCAGTATTTT. This gives the protein CASSYSIPQTSRQTGGRADTQYF. The full variable domain, in which reference TRBV2 and TRBJ2-3 provide the parts outside the CDR3, is EPEVTQTPSHQVTQMGQEVILRCVPISNHLYFYWYRQILGQKVEFLVSFYNNEISEKSEIFDDQFSVERPDGSNFTLKIRSTKLEDSAMYFCASSYSIPQTSRQTGGRADTQYFGPGTRLTVL.

The V call is TRBV27, the J call TRBJ1-2, with D perhaps TRBD1 (6 bases). The length of the CDR3 is 16 residues. The germline gives CDR1 MNHEY, CDR2 SMNVEV (reference sequence). Deletions cut 3 bases from V and 7 bases from J, with 21 bases between. Here the CDR3 reads CASSFVGWAGAGGYTF. The CDR3, as DNA: TGTGCCAGCAGTTTTGTAGGCTGGGCAGGGGCAGGTGGCTACACCTTC.

There are many counts of this clonotype. The rearrangement links TRBV6-5 to TRBJ1-4, with 11 bases aligning to TRBD1. This CDR3 has 15 amino acids. J was trimmed by 8 bases and V by 7 bases; bases with no gene match: 9. Germline lookup yields CDR1 MNHEY and CDR2 SVGAGI. The CDR3 loop is CASNGQGAGEEKLFF. The DNA for the CDR3 is TGTGCCAGCAACGGACAGGGGGCTGGAGAGGAAAAACTGTTTTTT.

The V gene is TRBV11-2, the J gene TRBJ2-5, with 10 bases aligning to TRBD1. Germline V gives CDR1 SGHAT, CDR2 FQNNGV. This CDR3 spans 16 amino acids. The V segment lost 5 bases and the J segment 5 bases; nucleotides outside the gene matches: 11. CDR3: CASSRPGTGVQETQYF. CDR3 DNA sequence: TGTGCCAGCAGCCGACCCGGGACAGGGGTCCAGGAGACCCAGTACTTC.

The chain carries TRBV24-1 and TRBJ2-1, with 13 positions matching TRBD2. From germline, CDR1 is KGHDR and CDR2 SFDVKD. The CDR3 has 15 amino acids. V gave up 7 bases and J gave up 10 bases; unmatched junction bases: 9. The CDR3, as DNA: TGTGCCACCAGCGTACGGACTAGCGGGAGTTGGGAGCAGTTCTTC. This sequence encodes CATSVRTSGSWEQFF.

This clonotype was observed many times. The genes are TRBV19 and TRBJ2-5; D might be TRBD2 (5 bases). This CDR3 contains 12 residues. Looked up from germline, CDR1 is LNHDA and CDR2 is SQIVND (reference sequence). V dropped 5 bases and J dropped 2 bases, with 6 bases sitting between them. The CDR3 sequence: CASSPGQETQYF. The CDR3 nucleotides read TGTGCCAGTAGTCCGGGACAAGAGACCCAGTACTTC.

This chain joins TRBV12-3 or TRBV12-4 and TRBJ2-7, with 9 positions matching TRBD2. This CDR3 has 15 residues. The junction had 11 bases not matched to a gene; V was cut back by 6 bases and J by 5 bases. CDR3 sequence reads: CASSPLAGAGNEQYF. The CDR3 DNA is TGTGCCAGCAGCCCTTTAGCGGGAGCGGGCAACGAGCAGTACTTC.

This clonotype appeared a few times. A much larger clone is a single base away; this may be a read error. J is TRBJ2-5 and V is TRBV7-6; TRBD2 aligns across 7 bases. Per the germline V gene, CDR1 is SGHVS and CDR2 is FNYEAQ. The CDR3 is 15 amino acids. This CDR3 reads CASSFMGGSQETQHF. CDR3 DNA sequence: TGTGCCAGCAGCTTTATGGGCGGGAGCCAAGAGACCCAGCACTTC.

Details on this clonotype: One junction end disagrees with the germline gene, perhaps due to a read error. The chain uses TRBV7-7 and TRBJ2-5, with 13 bases matching TRBD2. The CDR3 runs 15 residues. Germline V lookup: CDR1 SSHAT, CDR2 FNYEAQ (reference sequence). The CDR3 region is CASSRGLAGVETQYF. The DNA of the CDR3 is TGTGCTAGCAGCAGAGGACTAGCGGGAGTAGAGACCCAGTACTTC.

The chain links TRBV6-1 to TRBJ1-2; TRBD1 matches at 7 bases. CDR3 length: 15 amino acids. Germline trimming cut 8 bases from V and 1 base from J; bases unmatched to any gene: 10. Germline assignment: CDR1 MNHNS and CDR2 SASEGT. CDR3 DNA: TGTGCCAGCGGGGTGGGGACAGCGATTAACTATGGCTACACCTTC. This gives the protein CASGVGTAINYGYTF.

V usage is TRBV10-3 and J usage is TRBJ2-6; tentative D call: TRBD1 (6 bases). CDR3 length equals 13 residues. Per the germline V gene, CDR1 is ENHRY and CDR2 is SYGVKD. Trimming removed 4 bases at V and 6 bases at J, with 7 bases between. This chain's CDR3 is CAISGGQANVLTF. CDR3 bases: TGTGCCATCAGTGGGGGACAGGCCAACGTCCTGACTTTC.

This sequence joins TRBV7-6 and TRBJ1-2; D uncertain. There are 17 residues in the CDR3. The germline CDR1 and CDR2 sequences are SGHVS and FNYEAQ. The V gene lost 1 base and the J gene lost 3 bases, with 18 bases spanning the gap. The CDR3 DNA sequence: TGTGCCAGCAGCTTAGTAGATGACAATTCATTGGACTATGGCTACACCTTC. This gives the protein CASSLVDDNSLDYGYTF. The variable domain in full, completed from reference TRBV7-6 and TRBJ1-2, reads GAGVSQSPRYKVTKRGQDVALRCDPISGHVSLYWYRQALGQGPEFLTYFNYEAQQDKSGLPNDRFSAERPEGSISTLTIQRTEQRDSAMYRCASSLVDDNSLDYGYTFGSGTRLTVV.

Remarks on this clonotype: An end of the junction does not agree with germline; a read error may underlie this. This rearrangement joins TRBV11-3 to TRBJ2-5, with D perhaps TRBD2 (5 bases). The CDR3 has 13 residues. Looked up from germline, CDR1 is SGHNT and CDR2 is YENEEA. CDR3 sequence reads: CASSLGSQATQYF. In nucleotides, the CDR3 is TGTGCCAGCAGCTTGGGGAGCCAAGCGACCCAGTACTTC.

The sample holds many counts of this clonotype. The chain recombines TRBV7-2 with TRBJ2-3; possibly TRBD1 for D (5 bases). CDR1 and CDR2 from the germline V gene are SGHTA and FQGNSA. The CDR3 runs 14 residues. V was cut by 0 bases and J by 4 bases, with 8 bases left in between. This CDR3 is CASSLAGVADTQYF. The DNA of the CDR3 is TGTGCCAGCAGCTTAGCAGGGGTGGCAGATACGCAGTATTTT.

This clonotype was counted many times. J is TRBJ1-5 and V is TRBV6-5; 8 nucleotides line up with TRBD1. The CDR3 has 13 amino acids. Germline V gene sequence: CDR1 MNHEY, CDR2 SVGAGI. Trimming removed 6 bases from V and 7 bases from J; junction bases left unmatched: 5. The CDR3 DNA reads as TGTGCCAGCAGGGCCACAGGGGGACAGCCCCAGCATTTT. The encoded protein is CASRATGGQPQHF.

This clonotype was observed at least ten times. The rearrangement links TRBV18 to TRBJ2-1; 10 bases agree with TRBD2. The V gene end was trimmed by 1 base and the J gene end by 7 bases; junction bases not matched to a gene: 4. Germline V gives CDR1 KGHSH, CDR2 LQKENI. The CDR3 consists of 15 residues. CDR3 nucleotide sequence: TGTGCCAGCTCACCACTAGCGGGGGGCCGGAATGAGCAGTTCTTC. Encoded protein: CASSPLAGGRNEQFF. Looking up the rest from reference TRBV18 and TRBJ2-1 gives the full variable domain: NAGVMQNPRHLVRRRGQEARLRCSPMKGHSHVYWYRQLPEEGLKFMVYLQKENIIDESGMPKERFSAEFPKEGPSILRIQQVVRGDSAAYFCASSPLAGGRNEQFFGPGTRLTVL.

This clonotype has just a few counts. The chain combines TRBV6-5 with TRBJ2-3; D may be TRBD2 (5 bases). V was pared by 0 bases and J by 2 bases, with 15 bases between. Germline CDR1 and CDR2: MNHEY and SVGAGI. The CDR3 loop spans 17 amino acids. The CDR3 spells CASSYSSTDSPTDTQYF. CDR3 DNA: TGTGCCAGCAGTTACTCATCAACGGACTCCCCCACAGATACGCAGTATTTT.

As to this clonotype: It may be a read error: a sequence one base away is much more abundant. V is TRBV6-6 and J is TRBJ2-7; the D is unclear. This CDR3 contains 13 residues. The germline CDR1 and CDR2 sequences are MNHNY and SVGAGI (reference sequence). The CDR3 bases are TGTGCCAGCAGTCACGGCCATTCCTACGAGCAGTGCTTC. This translates into CASSHGHSYEQCF.

A note on this clonotype: A much larger clone differs from this one at a single base, so this may be a read error. Here the CDR3 DNA reads TGCGCCAGCAGGGCAGCTAATGAGCAGTTCTTC. It codes for CASRAANEQFF. V is TRBV5-1 and J is TRBJ2-1; no clear D. This CDR3 contains 11 residues. Trimming took 5 bases from V and 7 from J, leaving 7 bases between them. Germline lookup yields CDR1 SGHRS and CDR2 YFSETQ.